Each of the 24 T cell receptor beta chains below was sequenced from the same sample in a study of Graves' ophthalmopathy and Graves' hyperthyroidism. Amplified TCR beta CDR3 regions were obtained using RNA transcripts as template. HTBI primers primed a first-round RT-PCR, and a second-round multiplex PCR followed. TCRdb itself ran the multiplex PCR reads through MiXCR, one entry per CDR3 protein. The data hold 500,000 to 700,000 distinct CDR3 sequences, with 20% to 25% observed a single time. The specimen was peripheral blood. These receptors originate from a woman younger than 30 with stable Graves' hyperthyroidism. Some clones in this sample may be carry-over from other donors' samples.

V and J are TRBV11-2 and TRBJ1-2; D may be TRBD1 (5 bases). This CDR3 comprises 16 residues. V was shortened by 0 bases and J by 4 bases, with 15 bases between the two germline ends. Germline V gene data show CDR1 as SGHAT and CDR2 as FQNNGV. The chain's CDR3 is CASSLEFRQNSYGYTF. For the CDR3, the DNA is TGTGCCAGCAGCTTAGAGTTTCGACAGAACAGCTATGGCTACACCTTC.

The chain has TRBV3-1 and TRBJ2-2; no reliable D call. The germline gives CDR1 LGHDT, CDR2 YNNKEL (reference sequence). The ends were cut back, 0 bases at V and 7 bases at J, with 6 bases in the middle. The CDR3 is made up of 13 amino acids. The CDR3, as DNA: TGTGCCAGCAGCCAAGAGGGGTACGGGGAGCTGTTTTTT. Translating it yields CASSQEGYGELFF. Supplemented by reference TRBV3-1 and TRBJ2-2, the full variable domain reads DTAVSQTPKYLVTQMGNDKSIKCEQNLGHDTMYWYKQDSKKFLKIMFSYNNKELIINETVPNRFSPKSPDKAHLNLHINSLELGDSAVYFCASSQEGYGELFFGEGSRLTVL.

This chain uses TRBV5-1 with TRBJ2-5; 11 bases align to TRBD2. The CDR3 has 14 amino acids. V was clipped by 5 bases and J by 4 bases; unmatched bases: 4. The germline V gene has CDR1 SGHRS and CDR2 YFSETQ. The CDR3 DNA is TGCGCCAGCAGAATCGGACTAGCGGGAGAGACCCAGTACTTC. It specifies CASRIGLAGETQYF.

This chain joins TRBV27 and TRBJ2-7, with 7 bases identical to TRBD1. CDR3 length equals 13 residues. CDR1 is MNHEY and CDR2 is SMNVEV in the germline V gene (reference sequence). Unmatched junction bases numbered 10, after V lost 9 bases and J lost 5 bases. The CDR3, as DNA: TGTGCCAGAAAAACTAAGACAGGGAACGAGCAGTACTTC. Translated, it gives CARKTKTGNEQYF.

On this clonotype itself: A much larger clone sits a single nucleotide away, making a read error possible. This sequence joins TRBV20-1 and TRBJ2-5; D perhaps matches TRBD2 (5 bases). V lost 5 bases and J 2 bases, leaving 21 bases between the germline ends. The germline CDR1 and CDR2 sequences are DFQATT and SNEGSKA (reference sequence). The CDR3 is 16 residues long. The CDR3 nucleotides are TGCAGTGCTGTAAAACCGACTATCGAAATTCAAGAGACCCAGTACTTC. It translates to CSAVKPTIEIQETQYF.

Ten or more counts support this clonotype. The CDR3 loop reads CVSKREATYEQYF. In DNA form, the CDR3 reads TGTGTAAGTAAGCGGGAGGCTACCTACGAGCAGTACTTC. V and J are TRBV6-1 and TRBJ2-7; 9 nucleotides align to TRBD2. The germline CDR1 and CDR2 sequences are MNHNS and SASEGT. The CDR3 has 13 residues.

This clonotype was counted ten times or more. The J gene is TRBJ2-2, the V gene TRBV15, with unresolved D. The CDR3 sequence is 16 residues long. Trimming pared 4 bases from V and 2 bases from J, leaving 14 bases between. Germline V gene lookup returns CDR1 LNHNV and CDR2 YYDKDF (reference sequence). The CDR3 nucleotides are TGTGCCACCAGCACTTTCCGCGGATTCAACACCGGGGAGCTGTTTTTT. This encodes CATSTFRGFNTGELFF. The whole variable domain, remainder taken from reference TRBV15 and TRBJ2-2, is DAMVIQNPRYQVTQFGKPVTLSCSQTLNHNVMYWYQQKSSQAPKLLFHYYDKDFNNEADTPDNFQSRRPNTSFCFLDIRSPGLGDTAMYLCATSTFRGFNTGELFFGEGSRLTVL.

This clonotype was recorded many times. The CDR3 reads CASSQVTVPTEAFF. Written as DNA, the CDR3 is TGTGCCAGCAGCCAAGTGACAGTTCCTACTGAAGCTTTCTTT. The chain is built from TRBV3-1 and TRBJ1-1; D is perhaps TRBD1 (5 bases). Trimming removed 1 base from V and 5 bases from J, with 11 bases in between. CDR3 length: 14 residues. Germline V gene sequence: CDR1 LGHDT, CDR2 YNNKEL (reference sequence).

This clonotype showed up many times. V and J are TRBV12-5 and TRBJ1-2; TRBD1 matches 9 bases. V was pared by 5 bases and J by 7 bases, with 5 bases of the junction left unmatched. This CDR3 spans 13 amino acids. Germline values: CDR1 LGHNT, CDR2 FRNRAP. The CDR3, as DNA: TGTGCTAGTGGTCGACAGGGGGATACTGGCTACACCTTC. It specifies CASGRQGDTGYTF.

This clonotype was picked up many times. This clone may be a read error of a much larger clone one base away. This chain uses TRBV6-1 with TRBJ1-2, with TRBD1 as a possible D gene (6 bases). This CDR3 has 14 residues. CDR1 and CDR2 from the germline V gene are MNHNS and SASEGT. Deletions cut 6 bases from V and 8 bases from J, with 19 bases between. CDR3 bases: TGTGCCAGCAGCTGCAACAGGGAATCGGGCGGCTACACCTTC. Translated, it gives CASSCNRESGGYTF.

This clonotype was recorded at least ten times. The DNA for the CDR3 is TGCAGTGCTAGGTCGGGACAGGGCTTTTCCCTTAACTATGGCTACACCTTC. Its translation is CSARSGQGFSLNYGYTF. The V gene is TRBV20-1, the J gene TRBJ1-2; 9 positions match TRBD1. Per germline, CDR1 DFQATT and CDR2 SNEGSKA (reference sequence). The CDR3 covers 17 residues. V was pared by 3 bases and J by 1 base, with 12 bases of the junction left unmatched.

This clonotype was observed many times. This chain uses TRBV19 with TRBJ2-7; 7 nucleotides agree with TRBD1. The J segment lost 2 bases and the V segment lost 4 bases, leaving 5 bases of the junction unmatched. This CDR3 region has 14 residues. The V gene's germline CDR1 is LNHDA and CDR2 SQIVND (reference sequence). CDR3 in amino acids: CASSTWTGTYEQYF. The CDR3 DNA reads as TGTGCCAGTAGTACGTGGACAGGTACCTACGAGCAGTACTTC.

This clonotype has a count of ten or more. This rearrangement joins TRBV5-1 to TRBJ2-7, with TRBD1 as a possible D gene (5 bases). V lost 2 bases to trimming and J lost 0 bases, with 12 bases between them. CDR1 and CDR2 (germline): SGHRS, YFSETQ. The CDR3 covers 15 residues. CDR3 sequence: CASSFQDNLSYEQYF. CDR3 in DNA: TGCGCCAGCAGCTTCCAGGACAACCTCTCCTACGAGCAGTACTTC.

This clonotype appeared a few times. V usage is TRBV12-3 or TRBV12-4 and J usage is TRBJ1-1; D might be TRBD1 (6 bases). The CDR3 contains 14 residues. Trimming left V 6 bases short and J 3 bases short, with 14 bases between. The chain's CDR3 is CASSRGGRDTEAFF. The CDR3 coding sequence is TGTGCCAGCAGCAGGGGCGGTCGGGACACTGAAGCTTTCTTT.

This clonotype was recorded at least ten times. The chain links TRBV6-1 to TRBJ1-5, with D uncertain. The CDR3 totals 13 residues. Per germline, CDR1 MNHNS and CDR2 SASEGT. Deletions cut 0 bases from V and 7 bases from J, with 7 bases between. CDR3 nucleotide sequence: TGTGCCAGCAGTGAAGCCCTTCCGCAGCCCCAGCATTTT. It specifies CASSEALPQPQHF.

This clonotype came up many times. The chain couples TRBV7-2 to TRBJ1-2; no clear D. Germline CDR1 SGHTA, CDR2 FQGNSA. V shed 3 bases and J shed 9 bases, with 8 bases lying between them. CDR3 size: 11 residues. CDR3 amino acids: CASSLGLSYTF. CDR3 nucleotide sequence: TGTGCCAGCAGCTTGGGTCTTAGCTACACCTTC.

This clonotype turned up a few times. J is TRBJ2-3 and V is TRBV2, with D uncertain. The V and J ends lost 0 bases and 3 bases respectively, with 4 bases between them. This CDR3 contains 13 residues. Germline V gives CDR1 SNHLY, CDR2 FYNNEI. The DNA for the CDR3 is TGTGCCAGCAGTGAAGCGGGGACAGATACGCAGTATTTT. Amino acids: CASSEAGTDTQYF.

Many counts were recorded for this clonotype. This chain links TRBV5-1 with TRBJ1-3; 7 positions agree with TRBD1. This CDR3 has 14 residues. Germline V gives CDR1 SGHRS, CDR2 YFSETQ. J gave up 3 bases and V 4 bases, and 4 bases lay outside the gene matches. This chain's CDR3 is CASSGRDSGNTIYF. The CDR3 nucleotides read TGCGCCAGCAGCGGCCGGGACAGTGGAAACACCATATATTTT.

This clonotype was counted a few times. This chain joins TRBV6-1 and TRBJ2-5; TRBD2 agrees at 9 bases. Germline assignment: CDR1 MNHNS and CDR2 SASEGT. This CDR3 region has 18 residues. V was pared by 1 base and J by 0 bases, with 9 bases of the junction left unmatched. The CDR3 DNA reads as TGTGCCAGCAGTGAAGTGATTAGCGGGGGCGCGGACCAAGAGACCCAGTACTTC. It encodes CASSEVISGGADQETQYF.

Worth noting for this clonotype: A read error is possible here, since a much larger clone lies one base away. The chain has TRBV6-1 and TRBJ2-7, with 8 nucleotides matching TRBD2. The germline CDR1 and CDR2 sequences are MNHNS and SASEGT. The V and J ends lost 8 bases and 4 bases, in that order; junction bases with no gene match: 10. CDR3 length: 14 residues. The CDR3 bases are TGTGCCAGCGTGACGGGGGGGGTCTTGTACGAGCAGTACGTC. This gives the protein CASVTGGVLYEQYV.

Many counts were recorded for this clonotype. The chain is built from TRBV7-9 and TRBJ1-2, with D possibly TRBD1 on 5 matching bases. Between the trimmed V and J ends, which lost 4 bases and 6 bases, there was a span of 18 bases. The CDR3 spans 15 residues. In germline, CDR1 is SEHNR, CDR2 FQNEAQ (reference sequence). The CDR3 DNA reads TGTGCCAGCAGCTCTAGAGGGGACGGGTTGGATGGCTACACCTTC. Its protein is CASSSRGDGLDGYTF.

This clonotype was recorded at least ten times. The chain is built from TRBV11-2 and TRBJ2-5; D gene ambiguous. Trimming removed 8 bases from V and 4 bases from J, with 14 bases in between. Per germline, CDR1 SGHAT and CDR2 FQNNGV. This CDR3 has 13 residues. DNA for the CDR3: TGTGCCAGCGGTCCATTAGTAGGAGAGACCCAGTACTTC. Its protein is CASGPLVGETQYF.

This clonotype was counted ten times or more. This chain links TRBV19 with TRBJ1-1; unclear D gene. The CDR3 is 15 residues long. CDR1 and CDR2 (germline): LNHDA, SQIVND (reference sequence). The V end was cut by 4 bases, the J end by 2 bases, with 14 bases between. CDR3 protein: CASSNDQGLNTEAFF. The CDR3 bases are TGTGCCAGTAGTAATGACCAAGGTCTTAACACTGAAGCTTTCTTT.

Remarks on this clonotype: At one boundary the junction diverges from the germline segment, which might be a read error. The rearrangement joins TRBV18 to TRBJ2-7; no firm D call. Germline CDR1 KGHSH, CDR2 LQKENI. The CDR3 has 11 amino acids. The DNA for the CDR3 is TGTGCCATCTCACCCTCCTACGAGCAGTACTTC. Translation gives CAISPSYEQYF.